The 8 T cell receptor beta chains given below trace back to one sample, sequenced in a study of blood T cell repertoires in COVID-19. Some clones are missing from TCRdb's copy, which holds only in-frame ones; the method was immunoSEQ multiplex PCR. Of a few hundred thousand clones listed, about 88% are singletons. Sequencing was carried out using peripheral blood. Source of these receptors: a middle-aged man with acute or convalescent COVID-19.

The J gene is TRBJ1-5, the V gene TRBV19; 9 bases align to TRBD1. The length of the CDR3 is 19 residues. Germline loops: CDR1 LNHDA, CDR2 SQIVND (reference sequence). V shed 3 bases, J shed 5 bases, and the junction held 17 bases outside the gene matches. The CDR3 loop is CASSIVGGGNRGQDQPQHF. In DNA form, the CDR3 reads TGTGCCAGTAGTATCGTGGGGGGAGGAAACAGGGGGCAGGATCAGCCCCAGCATTTT.

The V gene is TRBV7-2, the J gene TRBJ2-2; D is possibly TRBD2 (5 bases). V dropped 1 base and J dropped 5 bases, with 8 bases sitting between them. Germline CDR1 SGHTA, CDR2 FQGNSA. CDR3 length: 14 residues. The CDR3 sequence is CASSLDGETGELFF. CDR3 in DNA: TGTGCCAGCAGCTTAGACGGGGAGACCGGGGAGCTGTTTTTT.

V usage is TRBV18 and J usage is TRBJ2-7; the D gene is possibly TRBD1 (6 bases). Germline CDR1 reads KGHSH; CDR2 reads LQKENI. V gave up 6 bases and J gave up 0 bases, with 12 bases separating them. This CDR3 has 14 amino acids. CDR3 coding DNA: TGTGCCAGCTCCCAGGACAGAAGCTCCTACGAGCAGTACTTC. Its translation is CASSQDRSSYEQYF.

The chain employs TRBV6-2 or TRBV6-3 and TRBJ2-6; D is perhaps TRBD1 (5 bases). V gave up 0 bases and J gave up 3 bases, with 9 bases separating them. Germline V lookup: CDR1 MNHEY, CDR2 SVGEGT. The CDR3 totals 16 residues. Written as DNA, the CDR3 is TGTGCCAGCAGTTACTCTCGGACACTTGGGGCCAACGTCCTGACTTTC. It encodes CASSYSRTLGANVLTF.

The gene calls are TRBV29-1 and TRBJ1-5, with 8 nucleotides matching TRBD1. This CDR3 is 15 amino acids long. The J segment lost 3 bases and the V segment lost 7 bases, leaving 11 bases of the junction unmatched. The germline V gene has CDR1 SQVTM and CDR2 ANQGSEA. The CDR3 nucleotides are TGCAGCGCCTTGGCAGGGGGCCGGGACAATCAGCCCCAGCATTTT. Translating gives CSALAGGRDNQPQHF.

This chain joins TRBV2 and TRBJ2-4; 7 nucleotides line up with TRBD1. The CDR3 length is 13 residues. In germline, CDR1 is SNHLY, CDR2 FYNNEI. The V and J ends lost 9 bases and 9 bases, in that order; junction bases with no gene match: 11. CDR3 nucleotide sequence: TGTGCCAGTGGAGGCACAGGGGATACCATTCAGTACTTC. Translated: CASGGTGDTIQYF.

The chain links TRBV5-1 to TRBJ1-6, with D possibly being TRBD1 (5 bases). The CDR3 loop spans 16 amino acids. V lost 0 bases, J lost 11 bases, and 18 bases lay in between. Per the germline V gene, CDR1 is SGHRS and CDR2 is YFSETQ. The CDR3 coding sequence is TGCGCCAGCAGCTTGGTGGGAACAGGTTTTAGTCCACCCCTCCACTTT. Translated, it gives CASSLVGTGFSPPLHF.

This chain connects TRBV6-5 to TRBJ2-7; TRBD2 aligns across 9 bases. CDR3 length: 15 residues. CDR1 is MNHEY and CDR2 is SVGAGI in the germline V gene. With 6 bases clipped from V and 0 bases from J, the junction kept 6 bases outside the gene matches. The CDR3 DNA is TGTGCCAGCAGGGACAGCGGGGGGAGCTCCTACGAGCAGTACTTC. This codes for CASRDSGGSSYEQYF.